The T cell receptor (beta chain) under discussion was sequenced for a study of blood T cell repertoires in COVID-19. Data came from immunoSEQ multiplex PCR; TCRdb stores just in-frame clones and leaves some out. This repertoire shows roughly 70,000 clones, 89% found once; its top ten account for less than 1.5%. The V and J ends lost 2 bases and 2 bases respectively, with 9 bases between them. Germline V CDR1 and CDR2: LGHDT, YNNKEL (reference sequence). The CDR3 has 14 residues. The TCR sequence derives from a man aged 55 to 70 with acute or convalescent COVID-19. This chain joins TRBV3-1 (or the pseudogene TRBV3-2) and TRBJ1-1, with TRBD1 as a possible D gene (6 bases). Specimen: peripheral blood. CDR3 sequence (DNA): TGTGCCAGCAGCCAACCAGGGGTCAACACTGAAGCTTTCTTT. Protein sequence: CASSQPGVNTEAFF.